This T cell receptor (beta chain) was sequenced for a study of blood T cell repertoires in COVID-19. The overall study: T cells, B-cell-depleted T cells, or PBMCs supplied cDNA or gDNA.

Looked up from germline, CDR1 is LGHDT and CDR2 is YNNKEL (reference sequence). Trimming pared 4 bases from V and 6 bases from J, leaving 16 bases between. The CDR3 spans 16 residues. Method: immunoSEQ multiplex PCR; TCRdb's copy keeps in-frame clones and lacks some. The repertoire holds about 140,000 clones, with about 80% as singletons. The V call is TRBV3-1 (or the pseudogene TRBV3-2), the J call TRBJ1-6; no firm D call. The clonotype comes from a man aged 55-75 years with acute or convalescent COVID-19. Sequenced input: peripheral blood. CDR3 amino acids: CASSRGLPRSNSPLHF. As DNA, the CDR3 is TGTGCCAGCAGCCGAGGACTACCTAGAAGTAATTCACCCCTCCACTTT.